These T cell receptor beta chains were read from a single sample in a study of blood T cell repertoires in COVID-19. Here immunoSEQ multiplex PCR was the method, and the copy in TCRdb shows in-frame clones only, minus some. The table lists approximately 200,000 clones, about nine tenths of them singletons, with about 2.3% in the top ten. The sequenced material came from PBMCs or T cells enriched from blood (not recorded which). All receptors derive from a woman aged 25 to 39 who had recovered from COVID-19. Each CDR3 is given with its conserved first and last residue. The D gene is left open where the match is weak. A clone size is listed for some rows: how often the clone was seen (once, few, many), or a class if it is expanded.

CDR3: CASSQDPGPEVYEQYF
DNA: TGCGCCAGCAGCCAAGACCCGGGTCCCGAGGTTTACGAGCAGTACTTC
size: NA
J: TRBJ2-7
V: TRBV4-3
D: NA

CDR3: CASRDRGGYEQYF
DNA: TGTGCCAGCAGGGACAGGGGGGGATACGAGCAGTACTTC
size: NA
J: TRBJ2-7
V: TRBV19
D: TRBD1

CDR3: CASSVGTKDTGELFF
DNA: TGTGCCAGCAGCGTCGGGACTAAAGACACCGGGGAGCTGTTTTTT
size: once
J: TRBJ2-2
V: TRBV9
D: TRBD2

CDR3: CASSLARRREQYF
DNA: TGTGCCAGCAGTTTGGCCAGGAGGAGGGAGCAGTACTTC
size: few
J: TRBJ2-7
V: TRBV27
D: NA

CDR3: CASSIPFRDRGLGYSNQPQHF
DNA: TGTGCCAGCAGTATACCCTTCCGGGACAGGGGGCTTGGGTATAGCAATCAGCCCCAGCATTTT
size: NA
J: TRBJ1-5
V: TRBV28
D: TRBD1

CDR3: CASSLGLAGGGNEQFF
DNA: TGTGCCAGCAGCTTAGGTCTAGCGGGAGGGGGCAATGAGCAGTTCTTC
size: NA
J: TRBJ2-1
V: TRBV11-2
D: TRBD2

CDR3: CATTDRGEETQYF
DNA: TGTGCCACCACCGACCGGGGGGAAGAGACCCAGTACTTC
size: NA
J: TRBJ2-5
V: TRBV24-1
D: TRBD2

CDR3: CASSYKGASGNTIYF
DNA: TGTGCCAGCAGTTATAAGGGGGCGAGTGGAAACACCATATATTTT
size: NA
J: TRBJ1-3
V: TRBV6-5
D: TRBD1

CDR3: CASSQDRGTYEQYF
DNA: TGCGCCAGCAGCCAGGACAGGGGAACCTACGAGCAGTACTTC
size: NA
J: TRBJ2-7
V: TRBV5-1
D: TRBD1

CDR3: CASSVELAADTQYF
DNA: TGTGCCAGCAGCGTAGAACTAGCTGCAGATACGCAGTATTTT
size: NA
J: TRBJ2-3
V: TRBV9
D: NA

CDR3: CASSVDGGQEGGPQYF
DNA: TGTGCCAGCAGCGTGGACGGGGGCCAGGAGGGAGGGCCCCAGTACTTC
size: once
J: TRBJ2-5
V: TRBV9
D: NA